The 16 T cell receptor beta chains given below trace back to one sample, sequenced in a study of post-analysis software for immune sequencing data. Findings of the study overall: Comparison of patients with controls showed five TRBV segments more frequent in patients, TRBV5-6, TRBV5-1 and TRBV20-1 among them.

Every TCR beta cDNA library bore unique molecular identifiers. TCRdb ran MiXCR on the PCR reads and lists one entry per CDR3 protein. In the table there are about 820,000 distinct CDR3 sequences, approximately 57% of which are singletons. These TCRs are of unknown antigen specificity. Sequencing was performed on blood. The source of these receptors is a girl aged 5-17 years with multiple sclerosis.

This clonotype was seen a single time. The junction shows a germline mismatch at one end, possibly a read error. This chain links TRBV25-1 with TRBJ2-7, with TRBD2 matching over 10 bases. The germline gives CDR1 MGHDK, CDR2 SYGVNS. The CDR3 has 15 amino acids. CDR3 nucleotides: TGTGCCAGCAGTCTAGCGGGAGACCTATCCTACAAGCAGTACTTC. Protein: CASSLAGDLSYKQYF.

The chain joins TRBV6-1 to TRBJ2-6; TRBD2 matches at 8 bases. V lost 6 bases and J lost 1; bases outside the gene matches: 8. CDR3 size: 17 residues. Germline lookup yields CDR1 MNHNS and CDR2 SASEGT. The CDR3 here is CASSGRGGLSGANVLTF. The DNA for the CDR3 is TGTGCCAGCAGCGGGAGGGGGGGACTGTCTGGGGCCAACGTCCTGACTTTC.

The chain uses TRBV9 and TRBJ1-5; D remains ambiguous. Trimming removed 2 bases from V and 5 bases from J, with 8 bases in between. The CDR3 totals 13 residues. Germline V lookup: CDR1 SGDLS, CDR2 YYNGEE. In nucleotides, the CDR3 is TGTGCCAGCAGCGTCAACGCCGATCAGCCCCAGCATTTT. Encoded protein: CASSVNADQPQHF.

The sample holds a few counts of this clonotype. In DNA form, the CDR3 reads TGCGCCAGCAGCTTGGAGGCTAGCCCGGGGGAGACCCAGTACTTC. This codes for CASSLEASPGETQYF. The gene calls are TRBV5-1 and TRBJ2-5; possibly TRBD2 for D (5 bases). The V gene lost 0 bases and the J gene lost 5 bases, with 14 bases spanning the gap. CDR3 length: 15 amino acids. Germline V gene data show CDR1 as SGHRS and CDR2 as YFSETQ.

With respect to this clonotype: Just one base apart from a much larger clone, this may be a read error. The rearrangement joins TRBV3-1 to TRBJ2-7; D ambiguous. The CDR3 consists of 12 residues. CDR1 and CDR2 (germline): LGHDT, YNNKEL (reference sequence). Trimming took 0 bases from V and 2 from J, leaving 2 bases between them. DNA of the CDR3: TGTGCCAGCAGCCAAGATGCCTACGAGCAGTACTTC. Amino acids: CASSQDAYEQYF.

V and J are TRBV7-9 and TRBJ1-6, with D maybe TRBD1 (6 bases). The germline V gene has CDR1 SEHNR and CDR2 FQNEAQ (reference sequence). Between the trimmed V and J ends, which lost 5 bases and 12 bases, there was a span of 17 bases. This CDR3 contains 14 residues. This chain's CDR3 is CASSRGQPRGPLHF. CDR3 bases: TGTGCCAGCAGCCGCGGACAGCCTCGGGGACCCCTCCACTTT.

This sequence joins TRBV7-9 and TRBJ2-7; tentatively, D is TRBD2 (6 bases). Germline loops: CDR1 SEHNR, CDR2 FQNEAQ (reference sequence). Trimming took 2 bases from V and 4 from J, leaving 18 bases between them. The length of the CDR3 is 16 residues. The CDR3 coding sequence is TGTGCCAGCAGCTTACGCGGGACTGCCGAGGTATACGAGCAGTACTTC. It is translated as CASSLRGTAEVYEQYF.

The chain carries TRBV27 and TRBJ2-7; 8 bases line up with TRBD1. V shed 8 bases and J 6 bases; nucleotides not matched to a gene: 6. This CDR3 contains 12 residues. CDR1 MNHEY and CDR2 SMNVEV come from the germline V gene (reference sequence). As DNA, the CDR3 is TGTGCCAGCGGGATTACAGGGGGCGAGCAGTACTTC. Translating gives CASGITGGEQYF.

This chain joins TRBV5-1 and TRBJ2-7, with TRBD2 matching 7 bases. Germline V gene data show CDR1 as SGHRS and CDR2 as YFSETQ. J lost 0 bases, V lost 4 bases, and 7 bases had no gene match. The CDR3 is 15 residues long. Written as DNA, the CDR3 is TGCGCCAGCAGCAATGGGCCTAGCGGCTCCTACGAGCAGTACTTC. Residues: CASSNGPSGSYEQYF.

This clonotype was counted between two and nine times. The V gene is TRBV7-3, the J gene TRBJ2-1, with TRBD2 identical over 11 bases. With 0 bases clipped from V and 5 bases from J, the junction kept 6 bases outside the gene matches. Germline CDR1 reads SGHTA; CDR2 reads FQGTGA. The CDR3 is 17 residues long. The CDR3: CASSLTAGLAGDNEQFF. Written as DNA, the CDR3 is TGTGCCAGCAGCTTAACAGCTGGACTAGCGGGCGACAATGAGCAGTTCTTC.

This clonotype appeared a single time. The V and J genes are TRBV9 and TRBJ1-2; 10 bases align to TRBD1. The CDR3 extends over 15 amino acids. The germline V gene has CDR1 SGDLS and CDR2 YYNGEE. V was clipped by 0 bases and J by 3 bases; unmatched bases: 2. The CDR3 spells CASSVGTGGDYGYTF. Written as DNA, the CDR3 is TGTGCCAGCAGCGTAGGGACAGGGGGTGACTATGGCTACACCTTC.

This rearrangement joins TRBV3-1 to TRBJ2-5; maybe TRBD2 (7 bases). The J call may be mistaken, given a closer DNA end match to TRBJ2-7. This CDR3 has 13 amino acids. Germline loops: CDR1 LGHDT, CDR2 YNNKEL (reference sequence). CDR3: CASSQLGGDEQYF. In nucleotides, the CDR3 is TGTGCCAGCAGCCAACTAGGGGGGGACGAGCAGTACTTC.

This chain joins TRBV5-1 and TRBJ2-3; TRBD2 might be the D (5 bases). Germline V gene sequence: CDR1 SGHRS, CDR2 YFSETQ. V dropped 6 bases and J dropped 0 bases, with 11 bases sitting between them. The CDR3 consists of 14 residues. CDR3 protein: CASNLASSTDTQYF. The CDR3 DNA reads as TGCGCCAGCAACTTAGCGTCTAGCACAGATACGCAGTATTTT.

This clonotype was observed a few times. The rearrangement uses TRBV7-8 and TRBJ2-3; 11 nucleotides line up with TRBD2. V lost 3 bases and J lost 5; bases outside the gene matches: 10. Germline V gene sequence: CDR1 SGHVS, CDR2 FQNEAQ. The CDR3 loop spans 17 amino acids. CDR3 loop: CASSFDPSGGLLDTQYF. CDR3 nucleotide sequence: TGTGCCAGCAGCTTTGATCCTAGCGGGGGGTTGTTAGATACGCAGTATTTT.

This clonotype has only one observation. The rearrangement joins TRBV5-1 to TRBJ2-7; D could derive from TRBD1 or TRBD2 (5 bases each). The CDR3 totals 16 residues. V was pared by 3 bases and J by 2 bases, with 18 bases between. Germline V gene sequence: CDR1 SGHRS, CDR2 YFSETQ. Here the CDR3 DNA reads TGCGCCAGCAGCTCAAACCCGGGACCCGGGACCTACGAGCAGTACTTC. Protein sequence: CASSSNPGPGTYEQYF.

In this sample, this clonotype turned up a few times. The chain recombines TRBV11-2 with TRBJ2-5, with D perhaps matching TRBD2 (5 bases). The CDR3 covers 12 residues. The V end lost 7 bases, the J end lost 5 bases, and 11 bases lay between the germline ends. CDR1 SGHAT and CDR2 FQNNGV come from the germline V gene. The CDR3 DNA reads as TGTGCCAGCACCCCGGCGGGCGAGACCCAGTACTTC. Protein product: CASTPAGETQYF.